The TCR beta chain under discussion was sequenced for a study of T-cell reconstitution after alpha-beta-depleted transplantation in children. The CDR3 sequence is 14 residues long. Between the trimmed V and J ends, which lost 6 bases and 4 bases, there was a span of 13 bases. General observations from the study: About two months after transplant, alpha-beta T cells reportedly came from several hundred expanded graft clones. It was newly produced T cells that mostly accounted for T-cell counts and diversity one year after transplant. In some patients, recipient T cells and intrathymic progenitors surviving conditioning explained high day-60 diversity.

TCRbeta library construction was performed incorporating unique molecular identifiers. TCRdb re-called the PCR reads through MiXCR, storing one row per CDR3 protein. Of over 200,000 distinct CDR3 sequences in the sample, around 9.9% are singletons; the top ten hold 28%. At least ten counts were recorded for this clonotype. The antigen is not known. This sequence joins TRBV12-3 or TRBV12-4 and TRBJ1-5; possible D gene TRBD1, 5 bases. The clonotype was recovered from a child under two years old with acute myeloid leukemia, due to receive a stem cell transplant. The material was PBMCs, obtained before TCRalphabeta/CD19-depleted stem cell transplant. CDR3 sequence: CASSPTGGNQPQHF. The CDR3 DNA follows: TGTGCCAGCAGCCCAACGGGGGGGAATCAGCCCCAGCATTTT.